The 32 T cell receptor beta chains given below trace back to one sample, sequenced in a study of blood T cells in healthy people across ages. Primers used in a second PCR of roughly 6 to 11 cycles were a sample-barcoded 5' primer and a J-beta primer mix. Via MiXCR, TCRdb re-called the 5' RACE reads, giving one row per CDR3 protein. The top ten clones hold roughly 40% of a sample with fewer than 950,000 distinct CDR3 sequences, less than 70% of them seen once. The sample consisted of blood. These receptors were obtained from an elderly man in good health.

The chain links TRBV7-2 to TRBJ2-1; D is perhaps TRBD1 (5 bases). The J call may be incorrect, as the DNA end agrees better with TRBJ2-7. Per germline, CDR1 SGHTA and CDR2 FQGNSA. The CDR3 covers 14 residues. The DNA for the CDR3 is TGTGCCAGCAGCTTAGCTTACGGACACAATGAGCAGTACTTC. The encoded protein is CASSLAYGHNEQYF.

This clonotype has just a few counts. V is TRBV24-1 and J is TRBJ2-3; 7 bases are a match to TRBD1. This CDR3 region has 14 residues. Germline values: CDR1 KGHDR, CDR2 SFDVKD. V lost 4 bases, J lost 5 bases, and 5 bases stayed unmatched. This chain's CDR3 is CATSERQGRDTQYF. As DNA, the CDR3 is TGTGCCACCAGTGAGAGACAGGGTAGAGATACGCAGTATTTT.

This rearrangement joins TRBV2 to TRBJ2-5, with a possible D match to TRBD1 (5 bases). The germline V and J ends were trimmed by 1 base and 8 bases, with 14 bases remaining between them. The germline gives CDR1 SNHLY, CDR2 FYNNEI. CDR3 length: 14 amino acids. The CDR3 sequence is CASSEGQVGHTQYF. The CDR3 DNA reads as TGTGCCAGCAGTGAAGGGCAGGTGGGGCACACCCAGTACTTC.

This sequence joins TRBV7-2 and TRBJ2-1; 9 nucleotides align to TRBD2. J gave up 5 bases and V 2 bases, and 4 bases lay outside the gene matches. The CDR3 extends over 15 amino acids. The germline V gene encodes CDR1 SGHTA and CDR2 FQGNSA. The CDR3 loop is CASSLLSSGDNEQFF. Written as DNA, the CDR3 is TGTGCCAGCAGCTTACTTTCTAGCGGGGACAATGAGCAGTTCTTC.

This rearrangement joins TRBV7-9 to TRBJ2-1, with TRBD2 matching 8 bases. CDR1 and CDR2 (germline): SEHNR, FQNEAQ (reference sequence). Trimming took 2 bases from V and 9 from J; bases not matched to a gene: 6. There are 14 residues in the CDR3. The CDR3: CASSLRLAWGEQFF. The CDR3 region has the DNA TGTGCCAGCAGCTTAAGACTAGCGTGGGGTGAGCAGTTCTTC.

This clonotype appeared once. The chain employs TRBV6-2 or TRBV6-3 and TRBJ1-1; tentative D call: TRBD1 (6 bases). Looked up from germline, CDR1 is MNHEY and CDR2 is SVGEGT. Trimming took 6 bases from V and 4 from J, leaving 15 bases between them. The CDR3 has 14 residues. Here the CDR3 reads CASRNTRGTTEAFF. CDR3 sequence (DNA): TGTGCCAGCAGGAATACTAGGGGGACCACTGAAGCTTTCTTT.

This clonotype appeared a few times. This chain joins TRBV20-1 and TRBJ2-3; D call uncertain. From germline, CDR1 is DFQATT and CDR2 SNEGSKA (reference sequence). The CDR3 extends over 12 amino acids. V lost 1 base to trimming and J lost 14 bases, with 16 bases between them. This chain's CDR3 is CSARGHNRYAYF. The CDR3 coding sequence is TGCAGTGCTAGAGGCCATAACAGATACGCGTATTTT.

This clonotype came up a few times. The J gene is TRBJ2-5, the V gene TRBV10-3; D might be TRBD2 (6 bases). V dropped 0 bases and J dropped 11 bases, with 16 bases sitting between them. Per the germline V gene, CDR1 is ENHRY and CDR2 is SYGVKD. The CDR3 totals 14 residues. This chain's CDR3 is CAISESMASGEQYF. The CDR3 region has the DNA TGTGCCATCAGTGAGTCGATGGCTTCGGGGGAGCAGTACTTC.

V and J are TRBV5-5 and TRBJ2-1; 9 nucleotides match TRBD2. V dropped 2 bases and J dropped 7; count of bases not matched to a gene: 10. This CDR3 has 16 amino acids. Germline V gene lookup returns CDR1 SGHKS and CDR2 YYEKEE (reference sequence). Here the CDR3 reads CASSLQTSGLANEQFF. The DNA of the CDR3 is TGTGCCAGCAGCTTACAGACTAGCGGTTTAGCGAATGAGCAGTTCTTC.

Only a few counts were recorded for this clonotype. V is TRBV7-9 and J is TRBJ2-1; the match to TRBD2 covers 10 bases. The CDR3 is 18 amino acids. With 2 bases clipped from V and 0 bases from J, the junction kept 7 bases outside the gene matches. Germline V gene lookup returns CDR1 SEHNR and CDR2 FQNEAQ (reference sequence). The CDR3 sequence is CASSLNRASGSSYNEQFF. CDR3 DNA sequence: TGTGCCAGCAGCTTAAATAGGGCTAGCGGGAGCTCCTACAATGAGCAGTTCTTC.

The CDR3 is CSALGGLAGDAQYF. CDR3 bases: TGCAGTGCCCTAGGGGGACTAGCGGGAGACGCGCAGTATTTT. This chain joins TRBV20-1 and TRBJ2-3; 14 nucleotides line up with TRBD2. This CDR3 is built from 14 residues. Looked up from germline, CDR1 is DFQATT and CDR2 is SNEGSKA (reference sequence). V shed 6 bases, J shed 10 bases, and the junction held 9 bases outside the gene matches.

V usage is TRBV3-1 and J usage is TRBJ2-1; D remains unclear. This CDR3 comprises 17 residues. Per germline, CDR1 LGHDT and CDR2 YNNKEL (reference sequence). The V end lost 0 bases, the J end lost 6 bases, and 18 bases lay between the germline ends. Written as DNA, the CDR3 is TGTGCCAGCAGCCAAGATCTTAGGCCCCTGTACGGCAATGAGCAGTTCTTC. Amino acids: CASSQDLRPLYGNEQFF.

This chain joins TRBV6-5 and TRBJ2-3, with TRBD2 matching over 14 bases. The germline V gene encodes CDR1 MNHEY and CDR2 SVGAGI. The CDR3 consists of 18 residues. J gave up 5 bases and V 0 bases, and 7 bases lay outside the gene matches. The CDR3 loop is CASSYSFGTSGRRDTQYF. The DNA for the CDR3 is TGTGCCAGCAGTTACTCATTTGGGACTAGCGGGAGAAGAGATACGCAGTATTTT.

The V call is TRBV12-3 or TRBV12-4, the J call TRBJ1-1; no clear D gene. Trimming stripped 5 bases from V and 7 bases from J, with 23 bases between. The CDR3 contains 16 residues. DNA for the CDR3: TGTGCCAGCAGTCCCACGGGTTTAGTAGGCGGACTTGAAGCTTTCTTT. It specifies CASSPTGLVGGLEAFF.

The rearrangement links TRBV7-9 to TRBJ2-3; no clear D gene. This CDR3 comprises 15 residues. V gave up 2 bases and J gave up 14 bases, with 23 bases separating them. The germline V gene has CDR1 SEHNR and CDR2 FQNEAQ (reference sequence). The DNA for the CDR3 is TGTGCCAGCAGCTTATTGGGGTCGGAGCACAGATACACGTATTTT. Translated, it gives CASSLLGSEHRYTYF.

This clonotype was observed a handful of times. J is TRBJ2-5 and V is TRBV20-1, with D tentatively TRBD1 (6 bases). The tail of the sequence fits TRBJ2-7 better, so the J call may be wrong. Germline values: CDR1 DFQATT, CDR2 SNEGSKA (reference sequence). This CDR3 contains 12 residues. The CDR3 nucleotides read TGCAGTGCTAGGCGGACAGCTAACGAGCAGTACTTC. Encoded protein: CSARRTANEQYF.

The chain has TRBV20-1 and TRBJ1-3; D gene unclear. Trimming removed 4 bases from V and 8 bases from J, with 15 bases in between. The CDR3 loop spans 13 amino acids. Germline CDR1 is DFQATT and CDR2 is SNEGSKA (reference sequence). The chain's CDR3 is CSAKGSLGDTIYF. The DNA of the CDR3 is TGCAGTGCTAAAGGGTCCCTCGGCGACACCATATATTTT.

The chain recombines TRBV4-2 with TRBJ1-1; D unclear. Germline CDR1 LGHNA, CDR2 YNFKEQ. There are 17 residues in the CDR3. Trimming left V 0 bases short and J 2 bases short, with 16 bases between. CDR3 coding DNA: TGTGCCAGCAGCCAAGATGGAACGGAGTCCACCAACACTGAAGCTTTCTTT. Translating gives CASSQDGTESTNTEAFF.

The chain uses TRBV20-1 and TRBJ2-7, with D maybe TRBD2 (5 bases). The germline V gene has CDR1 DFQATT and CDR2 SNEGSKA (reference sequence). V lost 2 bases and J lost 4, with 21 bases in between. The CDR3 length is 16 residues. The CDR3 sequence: CSARPRRGSKWYEQYF. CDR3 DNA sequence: TGCAGTGCTAGACCTCGGCGAGGGAGCAAGTGGTACGAGCAGTACTTC.

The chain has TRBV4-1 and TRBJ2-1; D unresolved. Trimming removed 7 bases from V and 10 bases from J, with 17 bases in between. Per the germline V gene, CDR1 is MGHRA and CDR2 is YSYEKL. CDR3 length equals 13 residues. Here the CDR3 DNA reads TGCGCCAGCACCTCCCCCGGAAGGGAAGAGCAGTTCTTC. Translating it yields CASTSPGREEQFF.

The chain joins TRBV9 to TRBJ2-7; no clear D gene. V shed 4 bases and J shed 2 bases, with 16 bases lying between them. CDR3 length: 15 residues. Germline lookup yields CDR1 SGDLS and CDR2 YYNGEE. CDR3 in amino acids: CASSPGSSPTYEQYF. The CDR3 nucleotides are TGTGCCAGCAGCCCAGGCAGTTCTCCCACCTACGAGCAGTACTTC.

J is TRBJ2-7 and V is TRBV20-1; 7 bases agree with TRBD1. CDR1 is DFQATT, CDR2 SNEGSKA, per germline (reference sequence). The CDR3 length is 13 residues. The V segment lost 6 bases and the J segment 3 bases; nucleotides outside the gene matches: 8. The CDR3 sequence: CSAVRDSYYEQYF. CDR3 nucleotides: TGCAGTGCCGTCCGGGACAGTTACTACGAGCAGTACTTC.

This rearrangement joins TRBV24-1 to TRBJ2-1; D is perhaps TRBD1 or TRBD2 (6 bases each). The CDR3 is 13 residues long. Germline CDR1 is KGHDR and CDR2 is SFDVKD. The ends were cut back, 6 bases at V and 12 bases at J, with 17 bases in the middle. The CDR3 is CATSSLGGHRQFF. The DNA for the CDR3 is TGTGCCACCAGTTCCCTGGGGGGACATCGGCAGTTCTTC.

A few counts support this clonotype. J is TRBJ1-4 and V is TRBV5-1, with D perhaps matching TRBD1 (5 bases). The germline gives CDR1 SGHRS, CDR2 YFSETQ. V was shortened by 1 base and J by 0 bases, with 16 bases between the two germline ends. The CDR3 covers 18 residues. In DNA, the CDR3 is TGCGCCAGCAGCTTGCCTCGGGGGGGACTCGCAACTAATGAAAAACTGTTTTTT. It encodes CASSLPRGGLATNEKLFF.

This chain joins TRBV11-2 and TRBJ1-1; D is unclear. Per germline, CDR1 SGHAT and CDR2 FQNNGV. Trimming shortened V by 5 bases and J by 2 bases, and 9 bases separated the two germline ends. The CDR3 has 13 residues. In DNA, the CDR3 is TGTGCCAGCAGCCGGGAGCTAAACACTGAAGCTTTCTTT. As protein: CASSRELNTEAFF.

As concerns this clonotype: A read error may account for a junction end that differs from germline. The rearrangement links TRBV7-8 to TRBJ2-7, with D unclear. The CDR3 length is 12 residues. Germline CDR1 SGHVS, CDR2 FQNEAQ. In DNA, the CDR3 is TGTGCCTGCAGCTTATTGTCATACGAGCAGTACTTC. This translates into CACSLLSYEQYF.

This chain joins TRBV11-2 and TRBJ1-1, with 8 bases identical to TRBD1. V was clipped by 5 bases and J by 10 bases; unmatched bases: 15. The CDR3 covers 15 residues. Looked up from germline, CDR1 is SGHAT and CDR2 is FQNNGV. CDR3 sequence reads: CASSPDRGKRGGAFF. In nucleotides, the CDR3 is TGTGCCAGCAGCCCAGACAGGGGTAAACGCGGGGGAGCTTTCTTT.

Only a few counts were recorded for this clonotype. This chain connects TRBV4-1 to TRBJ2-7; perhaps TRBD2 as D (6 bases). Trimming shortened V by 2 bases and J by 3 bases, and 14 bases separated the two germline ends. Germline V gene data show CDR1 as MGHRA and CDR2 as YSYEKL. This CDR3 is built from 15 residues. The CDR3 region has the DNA TGCGCCAGCAGCCAAACCGGGACTGGGATCTACGAGCAGTACTTC. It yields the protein CASSQTGTGIYEQYF.

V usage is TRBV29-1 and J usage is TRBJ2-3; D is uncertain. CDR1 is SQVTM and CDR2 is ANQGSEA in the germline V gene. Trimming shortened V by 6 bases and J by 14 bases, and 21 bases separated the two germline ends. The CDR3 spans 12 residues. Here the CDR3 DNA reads TGCAGCGTGCATATTGAGCACAGATACGCGTATTTT. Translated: CSVHIEHRYAYF.

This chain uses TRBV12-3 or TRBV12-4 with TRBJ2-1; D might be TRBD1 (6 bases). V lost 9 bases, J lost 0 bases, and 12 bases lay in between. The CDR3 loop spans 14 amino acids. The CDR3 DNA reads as TGTGCCAGTCTTCCAGGGGTCTCCTACAATGAGCAGTTCTTC. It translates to CASLPGVSYNEQFF.

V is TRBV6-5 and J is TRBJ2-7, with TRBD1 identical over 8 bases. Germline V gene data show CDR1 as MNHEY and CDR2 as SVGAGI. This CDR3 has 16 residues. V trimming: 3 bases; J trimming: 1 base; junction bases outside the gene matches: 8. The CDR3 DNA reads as TGTGCCAGCAGTTATACCAGTACAGGGGGTTCCTACGAGCAGTACTTC. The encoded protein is CASSYTSTGGSYEQYF.

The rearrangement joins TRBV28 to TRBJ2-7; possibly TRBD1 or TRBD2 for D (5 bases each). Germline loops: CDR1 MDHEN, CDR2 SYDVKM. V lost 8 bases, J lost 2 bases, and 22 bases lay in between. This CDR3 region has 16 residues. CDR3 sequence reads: CASLSWVRDAPYEQYF. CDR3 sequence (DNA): TGTGCCAGCCTGTCTTGGGTCCGGGACGCTCCCTACGAGCAGTACTTC.